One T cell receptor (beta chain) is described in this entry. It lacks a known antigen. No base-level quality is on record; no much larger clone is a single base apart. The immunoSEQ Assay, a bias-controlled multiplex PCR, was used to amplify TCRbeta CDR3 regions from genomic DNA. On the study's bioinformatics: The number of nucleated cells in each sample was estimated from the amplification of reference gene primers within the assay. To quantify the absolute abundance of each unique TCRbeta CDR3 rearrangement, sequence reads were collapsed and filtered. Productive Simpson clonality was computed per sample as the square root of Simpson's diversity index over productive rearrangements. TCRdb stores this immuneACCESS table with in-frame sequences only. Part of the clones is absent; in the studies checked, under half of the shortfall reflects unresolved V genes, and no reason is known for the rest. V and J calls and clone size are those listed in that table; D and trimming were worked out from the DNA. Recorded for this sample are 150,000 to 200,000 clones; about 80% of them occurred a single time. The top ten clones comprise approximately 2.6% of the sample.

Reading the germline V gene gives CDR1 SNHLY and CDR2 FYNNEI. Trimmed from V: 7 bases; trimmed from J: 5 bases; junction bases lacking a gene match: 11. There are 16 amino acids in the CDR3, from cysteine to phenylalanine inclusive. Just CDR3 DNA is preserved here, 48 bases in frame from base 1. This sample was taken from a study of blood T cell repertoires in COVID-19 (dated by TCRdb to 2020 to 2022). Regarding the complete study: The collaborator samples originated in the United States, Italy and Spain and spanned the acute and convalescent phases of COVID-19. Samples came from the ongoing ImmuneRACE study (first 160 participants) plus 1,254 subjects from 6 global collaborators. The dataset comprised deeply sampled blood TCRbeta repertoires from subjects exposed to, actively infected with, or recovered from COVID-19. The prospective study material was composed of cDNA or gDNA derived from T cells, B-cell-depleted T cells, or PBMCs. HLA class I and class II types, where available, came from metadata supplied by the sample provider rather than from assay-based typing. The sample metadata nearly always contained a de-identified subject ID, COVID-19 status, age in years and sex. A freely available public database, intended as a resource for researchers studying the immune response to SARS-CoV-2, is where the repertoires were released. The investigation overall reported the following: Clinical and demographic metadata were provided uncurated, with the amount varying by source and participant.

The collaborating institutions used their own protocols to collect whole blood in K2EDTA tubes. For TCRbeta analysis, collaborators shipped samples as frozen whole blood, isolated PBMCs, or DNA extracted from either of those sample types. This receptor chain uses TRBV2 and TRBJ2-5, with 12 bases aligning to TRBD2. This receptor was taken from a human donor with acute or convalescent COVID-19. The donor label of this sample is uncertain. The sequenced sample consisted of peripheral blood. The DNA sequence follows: TGTGCCAGCATAAGGCTAGCGGGGGGGCCGATGGAGACCCAGTACTTC. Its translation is CASIRLAGGPMETQYF.